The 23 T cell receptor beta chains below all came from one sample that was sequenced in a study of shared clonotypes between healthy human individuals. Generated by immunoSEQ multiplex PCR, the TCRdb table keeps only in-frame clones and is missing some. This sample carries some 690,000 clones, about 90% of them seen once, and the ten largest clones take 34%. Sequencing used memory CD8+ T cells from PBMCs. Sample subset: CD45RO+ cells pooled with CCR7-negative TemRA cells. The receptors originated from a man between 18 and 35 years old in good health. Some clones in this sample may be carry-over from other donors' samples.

CDR3 sequence (DNA): TGTGCCAGCAGCCCAGTCAGACAATACTATGGCTACACCTTC. Translating it yields CASSPVRQYYGYTF. This chain links TRBV7-9 with TRBJ1-2; no definite D call. The V end was cut by 5 bases, the J end by 3 bases, with 13 bases between. The CDR3 is 14 amino acids. CDR1 is SEHNR and CDR2 is FQNEAQ in the germline V gene (reference sequence).

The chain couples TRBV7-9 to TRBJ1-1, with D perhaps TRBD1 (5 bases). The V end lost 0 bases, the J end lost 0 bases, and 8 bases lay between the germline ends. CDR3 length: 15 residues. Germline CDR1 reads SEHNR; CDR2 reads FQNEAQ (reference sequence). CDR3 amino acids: CASSLAPQVNTEAFF. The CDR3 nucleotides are TGTGCCAGCAGCTTAGCGCCACAGGTGAACACTGAAGCTTTCTTT.

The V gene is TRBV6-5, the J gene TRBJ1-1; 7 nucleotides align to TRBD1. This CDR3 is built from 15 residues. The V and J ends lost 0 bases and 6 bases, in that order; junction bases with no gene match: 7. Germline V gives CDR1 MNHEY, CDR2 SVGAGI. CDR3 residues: CASSYSATGWPEAFF. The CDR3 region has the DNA TGTGCCAGCAGTTACTCGGCGACAGGGTGGCCTGAAGCTTTCTTT.

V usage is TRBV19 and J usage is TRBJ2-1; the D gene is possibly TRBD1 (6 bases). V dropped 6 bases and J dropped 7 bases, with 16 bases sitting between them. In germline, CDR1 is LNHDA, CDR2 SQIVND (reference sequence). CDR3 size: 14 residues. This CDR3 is CASRLGAGYNEQFF. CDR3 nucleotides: TGTGCCAGTAGACTGGGGGCCGGTTATAATGAGCAGTTCTTC.

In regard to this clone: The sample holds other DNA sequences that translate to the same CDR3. In nucleotides, the CDR3 is TGTGCCAGTAGTATAGCAAGGGCTAGCAATCAGCCCCAGCATTTT. This encodes CASSIARASNQPQHF. V usage is TRBV19 and J usage is TRBJ1-5; D is uncertain. CDR1 is LNHDA and CDR2 is SQIVND in the germline V gene (reference sequence). V was pared by 1 base and J by 0 bases, with 7 bases between. The CDR3 sequence is 15 residues long.

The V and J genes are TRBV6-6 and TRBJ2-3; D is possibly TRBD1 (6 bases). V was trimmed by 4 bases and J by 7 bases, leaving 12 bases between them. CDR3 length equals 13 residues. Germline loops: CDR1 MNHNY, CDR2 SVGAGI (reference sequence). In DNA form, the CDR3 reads TGTGCCAGCAGTTTCTGGGACACCCATACGCAGTATTTT. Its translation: CASSFWDTHTQYF.

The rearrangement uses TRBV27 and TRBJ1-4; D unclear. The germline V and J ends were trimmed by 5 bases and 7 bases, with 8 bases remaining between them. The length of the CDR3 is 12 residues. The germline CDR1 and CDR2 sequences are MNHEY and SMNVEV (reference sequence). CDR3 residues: CASSNGGEKLFF. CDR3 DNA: TGTGCCAGCAGTAACGGTGGTGAAAAACTGTTTTTT. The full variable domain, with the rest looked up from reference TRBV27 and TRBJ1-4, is EAQVTQNPRYLITVTGKKLTVTCSQNMNHEYMSWYRQDPGLGLRQIYYSMNVEVTDKGDVPEGYKVSRKEKRNFPLILESPSPNQTSLYFCASSNGGEKLFFGSGTQLSVL.

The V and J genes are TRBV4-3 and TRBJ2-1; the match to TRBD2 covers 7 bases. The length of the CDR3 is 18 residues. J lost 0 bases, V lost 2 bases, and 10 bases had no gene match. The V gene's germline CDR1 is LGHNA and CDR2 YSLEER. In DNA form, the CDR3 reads TGCGCCAGCAGCCAAAACCCGGGAGGCCCTTTCTCCTACAATGAGCAGTTCTTC. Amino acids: CASSQNPGGPFSYNEQFF.

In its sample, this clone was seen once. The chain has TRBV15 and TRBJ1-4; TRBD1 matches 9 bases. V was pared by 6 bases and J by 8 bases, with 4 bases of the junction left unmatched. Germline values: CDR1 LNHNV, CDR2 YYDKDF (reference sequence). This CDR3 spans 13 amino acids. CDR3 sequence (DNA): TGTGCCACCAGTGAGGGACAGGGCGAAAAACTGTTTTTT. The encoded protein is CATSEGQGEKLFF.

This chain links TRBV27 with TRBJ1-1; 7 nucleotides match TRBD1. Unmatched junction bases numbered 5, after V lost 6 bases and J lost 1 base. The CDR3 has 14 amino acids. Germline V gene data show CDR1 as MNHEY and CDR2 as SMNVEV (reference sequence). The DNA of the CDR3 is TGTGCCAGCAGGTTCCAGGGGGGGAACACTGAAGCTTTCTTT. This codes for CASRFQGGNTEAFF.

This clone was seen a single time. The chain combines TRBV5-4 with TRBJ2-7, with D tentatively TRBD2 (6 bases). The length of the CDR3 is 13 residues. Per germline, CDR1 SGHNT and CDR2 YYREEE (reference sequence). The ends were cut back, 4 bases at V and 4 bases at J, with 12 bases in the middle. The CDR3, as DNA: TGTGCCAGCAGCGGGGGAGGAGGGTACGAGCAGTACTTC. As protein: CASSGGGGYEQYF.

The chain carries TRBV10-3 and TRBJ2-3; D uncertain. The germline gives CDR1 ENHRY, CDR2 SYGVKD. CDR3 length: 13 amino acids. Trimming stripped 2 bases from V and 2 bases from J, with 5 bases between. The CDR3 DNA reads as TGTGCCATCAGTGAGGCGCTCACAGATACGCAGTATTTT. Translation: CAISEALTDTQYF.

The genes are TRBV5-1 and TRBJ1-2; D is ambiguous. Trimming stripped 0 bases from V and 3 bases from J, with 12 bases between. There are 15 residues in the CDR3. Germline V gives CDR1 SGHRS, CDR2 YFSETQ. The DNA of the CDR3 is TGCGCCAGCAGCTTGGGCTTACTACCCGACTATGGCTACACCTTC. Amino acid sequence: CASSLGLLPDYGYTF. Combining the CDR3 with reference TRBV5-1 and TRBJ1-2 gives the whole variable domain KAGVTQTPRYLIKTRGQQVTLSCSPISGHRSVSWYQQTPGQGLQFLFEYFSETQRNKGNFPGRFSGRQFSNSRSEMNVSTLELGDSALYLCASSLGLLPDYGYTFGSGTRLTVV.

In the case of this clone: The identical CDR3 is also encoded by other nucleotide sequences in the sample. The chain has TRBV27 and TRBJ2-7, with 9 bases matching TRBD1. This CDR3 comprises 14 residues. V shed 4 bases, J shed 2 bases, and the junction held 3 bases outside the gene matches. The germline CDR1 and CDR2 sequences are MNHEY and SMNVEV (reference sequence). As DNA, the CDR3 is TGTGCCAGCAGTTCGGGGACAGGGCCCTACGAGCAGTACTTC. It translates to CASSSGTGPYEQYF.

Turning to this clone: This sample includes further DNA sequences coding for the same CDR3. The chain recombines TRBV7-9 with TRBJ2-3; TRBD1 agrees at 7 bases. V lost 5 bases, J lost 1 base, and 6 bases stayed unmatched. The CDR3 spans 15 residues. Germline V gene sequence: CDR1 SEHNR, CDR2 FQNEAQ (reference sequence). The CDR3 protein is CASSPPGQGTDTQYF. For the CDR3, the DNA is TGTGCCAGCAGCCCGCCCGGACAGGGCACAGATACGCAGTATTTT.

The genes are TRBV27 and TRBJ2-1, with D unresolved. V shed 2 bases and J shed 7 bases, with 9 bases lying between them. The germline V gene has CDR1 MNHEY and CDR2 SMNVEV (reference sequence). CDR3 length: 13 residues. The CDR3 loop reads CASSLSWLNEQFF. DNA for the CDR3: TGTGCCAGCAGTTTAAGTTGGCTAAATGAGCAGTTCTTC.

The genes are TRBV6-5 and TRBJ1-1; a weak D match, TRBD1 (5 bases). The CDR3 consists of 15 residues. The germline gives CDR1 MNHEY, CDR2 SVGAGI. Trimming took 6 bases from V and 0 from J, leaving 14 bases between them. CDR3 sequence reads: CASRYRTRMNTEAFF. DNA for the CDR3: TGTGCCAGCAGATATCGGACACGAATGAACACTGAAGCTTTCTTT.

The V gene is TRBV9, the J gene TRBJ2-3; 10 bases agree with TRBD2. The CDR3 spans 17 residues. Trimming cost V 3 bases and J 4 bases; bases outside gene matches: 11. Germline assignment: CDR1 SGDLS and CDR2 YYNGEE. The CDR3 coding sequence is TGTGCCAGCAGCGCCCGCCTTAGCGGGAGGTTTGCAGATACGCAGTATTTT. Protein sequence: CASSARLSGRFADTQYF.

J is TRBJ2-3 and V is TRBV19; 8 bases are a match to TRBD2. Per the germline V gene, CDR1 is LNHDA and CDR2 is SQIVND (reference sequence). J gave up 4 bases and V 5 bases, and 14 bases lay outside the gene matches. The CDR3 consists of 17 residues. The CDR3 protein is CASSAYLDPAGADTQYF. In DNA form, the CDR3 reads TGTGCCAGTAGTGCCTATCTGGACCCAGCGGGGGCAGATACGCAGTATTTT.

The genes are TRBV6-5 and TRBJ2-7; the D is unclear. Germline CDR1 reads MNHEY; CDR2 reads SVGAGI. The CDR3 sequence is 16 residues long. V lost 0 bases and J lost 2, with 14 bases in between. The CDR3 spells CASSYSIGQTTYEQYF. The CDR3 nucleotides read TGTGCCAGCAGTTACTCGATCGGGCAAACCACCTACGAGCAGTACTTC.

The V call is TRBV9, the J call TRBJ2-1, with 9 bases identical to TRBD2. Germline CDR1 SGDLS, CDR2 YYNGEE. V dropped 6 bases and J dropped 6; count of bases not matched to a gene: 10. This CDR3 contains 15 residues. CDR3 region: CASNPSGKSSNEQFF. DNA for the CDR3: TGTGCCAGCAACCCTAGCGGGAAGTCGTCCAATGAGCAGTTCTTC.

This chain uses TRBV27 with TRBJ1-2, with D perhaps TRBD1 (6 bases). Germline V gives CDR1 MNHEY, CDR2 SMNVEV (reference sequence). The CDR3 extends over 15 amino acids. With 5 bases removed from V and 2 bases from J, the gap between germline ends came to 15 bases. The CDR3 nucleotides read TGTGCCAGCAGTCCCCTGGGGGGCCGAAACTATGGCTACACCTTC. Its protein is CASSPLGGRNYGYTF.

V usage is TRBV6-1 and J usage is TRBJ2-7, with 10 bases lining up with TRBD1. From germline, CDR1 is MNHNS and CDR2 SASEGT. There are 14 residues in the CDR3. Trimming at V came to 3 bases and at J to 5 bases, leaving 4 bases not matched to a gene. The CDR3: CASSDRTGGNEQYF. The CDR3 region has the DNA TGTGCCAGCAGTGACAGGACAGGGGGGAACGAGCAGTACTTC.